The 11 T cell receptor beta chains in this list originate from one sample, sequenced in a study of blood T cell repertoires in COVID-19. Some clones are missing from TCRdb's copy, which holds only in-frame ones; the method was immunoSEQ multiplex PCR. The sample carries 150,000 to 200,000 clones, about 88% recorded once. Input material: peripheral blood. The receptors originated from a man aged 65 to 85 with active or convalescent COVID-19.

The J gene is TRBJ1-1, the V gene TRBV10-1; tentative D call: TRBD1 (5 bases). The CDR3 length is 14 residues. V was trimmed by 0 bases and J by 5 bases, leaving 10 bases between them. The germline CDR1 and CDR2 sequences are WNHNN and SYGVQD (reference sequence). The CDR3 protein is CASSESAGFTEAFF. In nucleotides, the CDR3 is TGCGCCAGCAGTGAGTCGGCAGGGTTTACTGAAGCTTTCTTT.

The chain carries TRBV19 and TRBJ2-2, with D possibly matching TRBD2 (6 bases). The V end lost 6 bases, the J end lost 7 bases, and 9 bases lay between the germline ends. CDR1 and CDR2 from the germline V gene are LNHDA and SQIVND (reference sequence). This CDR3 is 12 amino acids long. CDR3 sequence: CASRGEDGELFF. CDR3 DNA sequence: TGTGCCAGTAGGGGGGAGGACGGGGAGCTGTTTTTT.

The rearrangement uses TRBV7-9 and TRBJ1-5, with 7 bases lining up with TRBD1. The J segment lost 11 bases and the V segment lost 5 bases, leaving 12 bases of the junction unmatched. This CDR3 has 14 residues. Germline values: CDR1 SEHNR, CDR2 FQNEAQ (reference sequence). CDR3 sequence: CASSPRDRPGAQHF. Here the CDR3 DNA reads TGTGCCAGCAGCCCTAGGGACAGACCTGGGGCCCAGCATTTT.

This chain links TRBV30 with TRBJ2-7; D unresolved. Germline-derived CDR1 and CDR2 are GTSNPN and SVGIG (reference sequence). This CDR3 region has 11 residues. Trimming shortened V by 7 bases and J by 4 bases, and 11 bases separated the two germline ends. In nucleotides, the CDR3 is TGTGCCTCTACGTCCTTATACGAGCAGTACTTC. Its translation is CASTSLYEQYF.

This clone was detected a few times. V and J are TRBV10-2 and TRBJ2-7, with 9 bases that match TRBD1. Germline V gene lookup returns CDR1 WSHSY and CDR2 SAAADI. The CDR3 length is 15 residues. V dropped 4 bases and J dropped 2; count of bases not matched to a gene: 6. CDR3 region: CASSAYRGPAYEQYF. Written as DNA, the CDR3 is TGCGCCAGCAGTGCATACAGGGGGCCCGCCTACGAGCAGTACTTC.

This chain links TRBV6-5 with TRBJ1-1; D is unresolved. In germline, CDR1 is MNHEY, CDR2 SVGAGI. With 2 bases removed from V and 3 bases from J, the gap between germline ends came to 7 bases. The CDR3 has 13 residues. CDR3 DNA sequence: TGTGCCAGCAGTTACGGGCCGGACACTGAAGCTTTCTTT. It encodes CASSYGPDTEAFF.

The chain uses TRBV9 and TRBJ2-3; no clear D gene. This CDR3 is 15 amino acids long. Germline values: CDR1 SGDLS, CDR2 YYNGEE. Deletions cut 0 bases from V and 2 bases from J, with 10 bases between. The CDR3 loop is CASSVAPADTDTQYF. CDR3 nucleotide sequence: TGTGCCAGCAGCGTAGCCCCCGCGGACACAGATACGCAGTATTTT.

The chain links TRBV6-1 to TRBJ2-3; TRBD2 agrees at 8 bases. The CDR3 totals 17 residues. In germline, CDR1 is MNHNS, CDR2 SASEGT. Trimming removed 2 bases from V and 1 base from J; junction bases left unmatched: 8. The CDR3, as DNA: TGTGCCAGCAGTGAACTACCACCCGGGAGGGGCACAGATACGCAGTATTTT. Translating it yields CASSELPPGRGTDTQYF.

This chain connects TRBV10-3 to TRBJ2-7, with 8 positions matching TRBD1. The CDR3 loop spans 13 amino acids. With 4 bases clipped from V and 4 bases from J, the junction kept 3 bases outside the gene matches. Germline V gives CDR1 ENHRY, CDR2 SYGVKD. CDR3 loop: CAISVDRGYEQYF. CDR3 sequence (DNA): TGTGCCATCAGTGTAGACAGGGGTTACGAGCAGTACTTC.

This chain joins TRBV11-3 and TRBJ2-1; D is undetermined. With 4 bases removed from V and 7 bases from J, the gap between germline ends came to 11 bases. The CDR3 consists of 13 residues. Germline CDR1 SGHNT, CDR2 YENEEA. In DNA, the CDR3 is TGTGCCAGCAGCTCTCGGTCTTGGAATGAGCAGTTCTTC. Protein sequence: CASSSRSWNEQFF.

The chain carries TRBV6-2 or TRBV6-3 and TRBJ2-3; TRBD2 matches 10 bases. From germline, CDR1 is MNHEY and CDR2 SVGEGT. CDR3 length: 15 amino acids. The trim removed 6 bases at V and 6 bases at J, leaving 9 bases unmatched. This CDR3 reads CASSALLAGADTQYF. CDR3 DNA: TGTGCCAGCAGCGCCCTGCTAGCGGGAGCGGATACGCAGTATTTT.